Listed below are T cell receptor beta chains from one sample, sequenced in a study of blood T cell repertoires in COVID-19. Using immunoSEQ multiplex PCR, the repertoire was profiled, and TCRdb retains in-frame clones only, with some absent. The sample lists approximately 220,000 clones, about 86% seen once, with approximately 4.2% in the top ten. The sequencing input was PBMCs or T cells enriched from blood (not recorded which). The receptors shown here come from a woman in her thirties or forties with acute COVID-19. Each CDR3 is given with its conserved first and last residue. Fields, in order: J gene, clone size, V gene, D gene, CDR3 protein, CDR3 DNA. The D gene is left open where the match is weak. A clone size is listed for some rows: how often the clone was seen (once, few, many), or a class if it is expanded.

TRBJ2-2	.	TRBV5-1	.	CASSLGQEGRYAGELFF	TGCGCCAGCAGCTTAGGACAGGAGGGCCGTTATGCCGGGGAGCTGTTTTTT
TRBJ2-2	.	TRBV3-1/TRBV3-2	.	CASSQDHLAEGTVPNTGELFF	TGTGCCAGCAGCCAAGATCACCTGGCAGAAGGAACAGTGCCGAACACCGGGGAGCTGTTTTTT
TRBJ2-3	.	TRBV3-1/TRBV3-2	.	CASSQDPASADTQYF	TGTGCCAGCAGCCAAGATCCGGCTAGCGCGGATACGCAGTATTTT
TRBJ1-6	.	TRBV4-3	TRBD1	CASSPEGAGQISSYNSPLHF	TGCGCCAGCAGCCCTGAGGGGGCAGGCCAGATTAGCTCCTATAATTCACCCCTCCACTTT
TRBJ1-2	few	TRBV19	.	CASSAYVRAGEIYGYTF	TGTGCCAGTAGCGCATACGTCAGGGCTGGTGAGATCTATGGCTACACCTTC
TRBJ1-6	few	TRBV4-2	.	CASSPGDSPLHF	TGTGCCAGCAGCCCAGGGGACTCACCCCTCCACTTT
TRBJ2-2	.	TRBV9	TRBD2	CASSPTEGLAGDGELFF	TGTGCCAGCAGCCCAACCGAAGGACTAGCGGGAGACGGGGAGCTGTTTTTT
TRBJ2-5	.	TRBV4-3	.	CASSQDQYRKETQYF	TGCGCCAGCAGCCAAGATCAGTACAGGAAAGAGACCCAGTACTTC
TRBJ2-7	.	TRBV7-9	TRBD2	CASTQGLAGSTYEQYF	TGTGCCAGCACCCAGGGACTAGCGGGCTCCACCTACGAGCAGTACTTC
TRBJ1-5	.	TRBV15	TRBD1	CATSRTGGNSNQPQHF	TGTGCCACCAGCAGGACAGGGGGGAATAGCAATCAGCCCCAGCATTTT
TRBJ1-1	.	TRBV28	.	CASIELGGRGNTEAFF	TGTGCCAGCATCGAATTGGGGGGGCGCGGGAACACTGAAGCTTTCTTT
TRBJ1-5	.	TRBV28	.	CASSLNGNQPQHF	TGTGCCAGCAGTTTAAACGGGAATCAGCCCCAGCATTTT
TRBJ2-1	.	TRBV6-5	.	CASTGNIGFNEQFF	TGTGCCAGCACCGGGAATATTGGCTTCAATGAGCAGTTCTTC
TRBJ1-3	.	TRBV2	TRBD1	CASSSSGTGAGNTIYF	TGTGCCAGCAGTTCCTCCGGAACAGGGGCCGGAAACACCATATATTTT
TRBJ2-5	.	TRBV5-1	TRBD1	CASRSSGTGGSETQYF	TGCGCCAGCAGGAGCTCCGGGACAGGGGGCTCAGAGACCCAGTACTTC
TRBJ2-2	.	TRBV28	.	CASSPGGHYTGELFF	TGTGCCAGCAGTCCCGGTGGACACTACACCGGGGAGCTGTTTTTT
TRBJ2-7	.	TRBV7-2	.	CASSFRGSWYEQYF	TGTGCCAGCAGCTTTAGGGGCAGTTGGTACGAGCAGTACTTC
TRBJ2-3	.	TRBV7-8	TRBD2	CASRGASAGGTTDTQYF	TGTGCCAGCAGGGGGGCATCAGCGGGAGGGACCACAGATACGCAGTATTTT
TRBJ2-7	.	TRBV15	TRBD1	CATSRAWTGGHYEQYF	TGTGCCACCAGCAGAGCTTGGACAGGGGGCCACTACGAGCAGTACTTC
TRBJ2-1	.	TRBV7-9	TRBD2	CASGREDTNEQFF	TGTGCCAGTGGGCGGGAGGATACCAATGAGCAGTTCTTC
TRBJ1-1	.	TRBV7-2	.	CASSSGFMNTEAFF	TGTGCCAGCAGCTCAGGGTTCATGAACACTGAAGCTTTCTTT
TRBJ2-1	.	TRBV7-3	TRBD2	CASSPTSGASYNEQFF	TGTGCCAGCAGCCCCACTAGCGGGGCTTCCTACAATGAGCAGTTCTTC
TRBJ2-7	.	TRBV18	.	CASSTRRRAYEQYF	TGTGCCAGCTCAACTCGCCGCAGGGCCTACGAGCAGTACTTC
TRBJ1-4	.	TRBV25-1	.	CASSEARILDEKLFF	TGTGCCAGCAGTGAAGCGCGGATCCTGGATGAAAAACTGTTTTTT
TRBJ2-4	.	TRBV5-4	.	CASSLTGAGVKNIQYF	TGTGCCAGCAGCTTGACGGGTGCAGGGGTAAAAAACATTCAGTACTTC
TRBJ2-1	.	TRBV2	TRBD2	CASRVGAGLEQFF	TGTGCCAGCCGGGTCGGAGCGGGACTCGAGCAGTTCTTC
TRBJ2-7	.	TRBV7-6	.	CASSDLTGAGYEQYF	TGTGCCAGCAGCGACCTTACGGGAGCTGGCTACGAGCAGTACTTC
TRBJ2-1	.	TRBV4-1	TRBD1	CASSKESDRPYNEQFF	TGCGCCAGCAGTAAAGAGTCGGACAGGCCCTACAATGAGCAGTTCTTC
TRBJ2-1	.	TRBV4-2	.	CASSQKAQYNEQFF	TGTGCCAGCAGCCAAAAAGCGCAGTACAATGAGCAGTTCTTC
TRBJ2-7	.	TRBV4-1	TRBD2	CASSQYGKAGAYEQYF	TGCGCCAGCAGCCAATATGGGAAAGCGGGAGCCTACGAGCAGTACTTC
TRBJ2-3	once	TRBV29-1	TRBD2	CSVGPSGRTDTQYF	TGCAGCGTTGGTCCTAGCGGGAGAACAGATACGCAGTATTTT
TRBJ1-1	.	TRBV27	.	CASSPDRFTEAFF	TGTGCCAGCAGCCCCGACAGATTCACTGAAGCTTTCTTT
TRBJ2-7	.	TRBV18	TRBD1	CASSPGAGGPYEQYF	TGTGCCAGCTCACCAGGGGCAGGGGGCCCCTACGAGCAGTACTTC
TRBJ2-4	.	TRBV28	.	CASSLRSENIQYF	TGTGCCAGCAGTTTACGCTCGGAAAACATTCAGTACTTC
TRBJ1-2	.	TRBV19	.	CACSFAVNYGYTF	TGTGCCTGCTCCTTTGCGGTTAACTATGGCTACACCTTC
TRBJ1-2	.	TRBV12-3/TRBV12-4	.	CAGTKNGEHGYTF	TGTGCTGGGACTAAGAACGGCGAGCATGGCTACACCTTC
TRBJ2-1	.	TRBV11-2	TRBD2	CASSWTSGSSGEQFF	TGTGCCAGCAGCTGGACTAGCGGGAGTTCCGGTGAGCAGTTCTTC
TRBJ2-7	.	TRBV18	TRBD1	CASSPGTGGYEQYF	TGTGCCAGCTCGCCCGGGACAGGGGGCTACGAGCAGTACTTC
TRBJ2-3	.	TRBV5-1	.	CASSFEGAQADPTDTQYF	TGCGCCAGCAGCTTCGAAGGGGCGCAAGCAGACCCAACAGATACGCAGTATTTT
TRBJ1-6	.	TRBV15	.	CATSRDWSNSPLHF	TGTGCCACCAGCAGAGATTGGAGTAATTCACCCCTCCACTTT
TRBJ2-7	.	TRBV28	TRBD2	CASSLPGLAVEQYF	TGTGCCAGCAGTTTACCCGGACTAGCGGTTGAGCAGTACTTC
TRBJ1-5	.	TRBV10-3	.	CAISESSGEPQHF	TGTGCCATCAGTGAGTCGAGTGGTGAGCCCCAGCATTTT
TRBJ2-7	few	TRBV24-1	.	CATSGVGSYEQYF	TGTGCCACCAGCGGGGTTGGCTCCTACGAGCAGTACTTC
TRBJ2-2	.	TRBV5-6	TRBD2	CASSLEGLAGGRTGELFF	TGTGCCAGCAGCTTGGAGGGACTAGCGGGAGGGCGTACCGGGGAGCTGTTTTTT
TRBJ1-6	few	TRBV28	.	CASSNSLQGSPLHF	TGTGCCAGCAGCAATTCCCTCCAGGGCTCACCCCTCCACTTT
TRBJ2-7	.	TRBV9	TRBD2	CASSSGTSYEQYF	TGTGCCAGCAGCTCCGGGACTAGCTACGAGCAGTACTTC
TRBJ1-5	.	TRBV6-1	.	CASSGGTLGGSNQPQHF	TGTGCCAGCAGTGGCGGGACTCTTGGAGGTAGCAATCAGCCCCAGCATTTT
TRBJ1-5	.	TRBV2	.	CASSEAGVYQPQHF	TGTGCCAGCAGTGAAGCGGGAGTTTATCAGCCCCAGCATTTT
TRBJ2-6	.	TRBV9	TRBD1	CASSVGPGTVSGANVLTF	TGTGCCAGCAGCGTAGGGCCCGGGACAGTCTCTGGGGCCAACGTCCTGACTTTC
TRBJ1-1	.	TRBV19	.	CASSYSNTEAFF	TGTGCCAGTAGTTACTCGAACACTGAAGCTTTCTTT
TRBJ2-1	.	TRBV27	TRBD2	CASSYIPGLAGVNEQFF	TGTGCCAGCAGTTACATCCCGGGACTAGCGGGAGTCAATGAGCAGTTCTTC
TRBJ1-1	.	TRBV19	.	CASSIRGGGDTEAFF	TGTGCCAGTAGTATTCGGGGGGGTGGAGACACTGAAGCTTTCTTT
TRBJ2-3	.	TRBV13	TRBD1	CASSPRTGSTDTQYF	TGTGCCAGCAGCCCCCGGACAGGTAGCACAGATACGCAGTATTTT
TRBJ2-4	.	TRBV10-3	TRBD2	CAISELAGDLVKNIQYF	TGTGCCATCAGTGAGTTGGCGGGAGACCTGGTCAAAAACATTCAGTACTTC
TRBJ2-7	.	TRBV28	.	CATMSGSYEQYF	TGTGCCACCATGAGTGGCTCCTACGAGCAGTACTTC
TRBJ1-3	.	TRBV2	.	CASILTDSGNTIYF	TGTGCCAGCATACTCACAGACTCTGGAAACACCATATATTTT
TRBJ2-7	.	TRBV7-2	.	CASSPSAYEQYF	TGTGCCAGCAGCCCGAGTGCCTACGAGCAGTACTTC